The rows below give T cell receptor beta chains drawn from one sample of a study of beta chain features in type 1 diabetes. TCRdb keeps only in-frame clones here, not all; method: immunoSEQ multiplex PCR. The sample lists a few hundred thousand clones; approximately 30% were seen once. The specimen was naive CD4+ T cells from blood. Receptors originate from a man between 18 and 35 years old in good health. CDR3s include the opening cysteine and the closing phenylalanine or tryptophan. The D gene is left open where the match is weak. The size of a clone is reported for some rows only, either as once, few or many, or as a class for expanded clones.

abundance: few; v_gene: TRBV4-2; d_gene: -; j_gene: TRBJ1-1; CDR3aa: CASSLLGELNTEAFF; CDR3nt: TGTGCCAGCAGCCTCCTTGGGGAGCTGAACACTGAAGCTTTCTTT
abundance: -; v_gene: TRBV9; d_gene: TRBD2; j_gene: TRBJ2-3; CDR3aa: CASMSTRGGQTDTQYF; CDR3nt: TGTGCCAGCATGTCAACTAGGGGAGGGCAGACAGATACGCAGTATTTT
abundance: -; v_gene: TRBV5-1; d_gene: -; j_gene: TRBJ2-5; CDR3aa: CASSLDPHQETQYF; CDR3nt: TGCGCCAGCAGCTTGGATCCCCACCAAGAGACCCAGTACTTC
abundance: few; v_gene: TRBV29-1; d_gene: TRBD1; j_gene: TRBJ2-3; CDR3aa: CSVGQGPSTDTQYF; CDR3nt: TGCAGCGTAGGACAGGGACCTAGCACAGATACGCAGTATTTT
abundance: -; v_gene: TRBV11-3; d_gene: TRBD2; j_gene: TRBJ2-1; CDR3aa: CASSSGAGANEQFF; CDR3nt: TGTGCCAGCTCCTCGGGAGCGGGAGCCAATGAGCAGTTCTTC
abundance: -; v_gene: TRBV5-6; d_gene: -; j_gene: TRBJ2-5; CDR3aa: CATQLAGAGETQYF; CDR3nt: TGTGCCACCCAGCTTGCTGGGGCCGGAGAGACCCAGTACTTC
abundance: -; v_gene: TRBV5-4; d_gene: -; j_gene: TRBJ2-7; CDR3aa: CASSRDGSYEQYF; CDR3nt: TGTGCCAGCAGCAGGGACGGATCCTACGAGCAGTACTTC
abundance: -; v_gene: TRBV7-9; d_gene: -; j_gene: TRBJ2-3; CDR3aa: CASSFELTSTDTQYF; CDR3nt: TGTGCCAGCAGCTTTGAGCTAACCAGCACAGATACGCAGTATTTT
abundance: few; v_gene: TRBV5-4; d_gene: -; j_gene: TRBJ1-1; CDR3aa: CASSPPGNMNTEAFF; CDR3nt: TGTGCCAGCAGCCCTCCGGGTAACATGAACACTGAAGCTTTCTTT
abundance: -; v_gene: TRBV10-3; d_gene: TRBD1; j_gene: TRBJ1-2; CDR3aa: CAISGDRGPGYTF; CDR3nt: TGTGCCATCAGTGGGGACAGGGGACCTGGCTACACCTTC
abundance: few; v_gene: TRBV7-9; d_gene: TRBD2; j_gene: TRBJ2-1; CDR3aa: CASSPTLASGSNEQFF; CDR3nt: TGTGCCAGCAGCCCGACGTTAGCTAGCGGGAGTAATGAGCAGTTCTTC
abundance: -; v_gene: TRBV1; d_gene: -; j_gene: TRBJ2-7; CDR3aa: CTSSQDLALAELLITYEQYF; CDR3nt: TGCACCAGCAGCCAAGATCTCGCACTAGCGGAGCTCCTCATCACCTACGAGCAGTACTTC
abundance: -; v_gene: TRBV30; d_gene: -; j_gene: TRBJ1-2; CDR3aa: CACLNYGYTF; CDR3nt: TGTGCCTGCCTGAACTATGGCTACACCTTC
abundance: few; v_gene: TRBV29-1; d_gene: TRBD1; j_gene: TRBJ1-1; CDR3aa: CSVNGQGGNPEHIEAFF; CDR3nt: TGCAGCGTTAATGGACAGGGGGGAAATCCCGAACACATTGAAGCTTTCTTT
abundance: few; v_gene: TRBV4-2; d_gene: TRBD1; j_gene: TRBJ1-2; CDR3aa: CASSREIQGTGYTF; CDR3nt: TGTGCCAGCAGCCGAGAGATACAGGGGACCGGCTACACCTTC
abundance: -; v_gene: TRBV7-9; d_gene: TRBD1; j_gene: TRBJ2-5; CDR3aa: CASSLQGARETQYF; CDR3nt: TGTGCCAGCAGCTTGCAGGGGGCAAGAGAGACCCAGTACTTC
abundance: few; v_gene: TRBV5-1; d_gene: TRBD2; j_gene: TRBJ2-2; CDR3aa: CASSVTSGIAGELFF; CDR3nt: TGCGCCAGCAGCGTGACTAGCGGGATCGCCGGGGAGCTGTTTTTT
abundance: few; v_gene: TRBV30; d_gene: TRBD1; j_gene: TRBJ2-7; CDR3aa: CAWSVTGSEQYF; CDR3nt: TGTGCCTGGAGCGTGACAGGGAGTGAGCAGTACTTC
abundance: -; v_gene: TRBV30; d_gene: -; j_gene: TRBJ1-5; CDR3aa: CAWSGVDQPQHF; CDR3nt: TGTGCCTGGAGTGGAGTGGATCAGCCCCAGCATTTT
abundance: -; v_gene: TRBV4-1; d_gene: -; j_gene: TRBJ2-1; CDR3aa: CASSQGPLGAQYNEQFF; CDR3nt: TGCGCCAGCAGCCAAGGTCCGCTAGGGGCACAGTACAATGAGCAGTTCTTC
abundance: -; v_gene: TRBV29-1; d_gene: -; j_gene: TRBJ2-2; CDR3aa: CSVEESANTGELFF; CDR3nt: TGCAGCGTTGAAGAATCGGCGAACACCGGGGAGCTGTTTTTT
abundance: few; v_gene: TRBV29-1; d_gene: TRBD1; j_gene: TRBJ2-5; CDR3aa: CSVEKGAETQYF; CDR3nt: TGCAGCGTTGAGAAGGGGGCAGAGACCCAGTACTTC